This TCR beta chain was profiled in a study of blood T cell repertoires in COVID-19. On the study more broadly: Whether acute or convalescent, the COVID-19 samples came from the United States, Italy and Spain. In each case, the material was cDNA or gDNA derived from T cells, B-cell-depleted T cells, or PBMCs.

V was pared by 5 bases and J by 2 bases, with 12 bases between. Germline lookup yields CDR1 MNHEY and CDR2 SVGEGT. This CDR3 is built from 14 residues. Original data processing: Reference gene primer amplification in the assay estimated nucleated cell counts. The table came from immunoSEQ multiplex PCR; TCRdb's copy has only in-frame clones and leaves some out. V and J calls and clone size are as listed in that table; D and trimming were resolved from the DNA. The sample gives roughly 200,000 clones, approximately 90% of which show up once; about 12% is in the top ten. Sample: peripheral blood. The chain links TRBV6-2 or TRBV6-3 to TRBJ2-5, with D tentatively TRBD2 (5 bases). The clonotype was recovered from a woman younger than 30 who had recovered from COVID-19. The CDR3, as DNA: TGTGCCAGCAGTGGGAGATTCCTACAAGAGACCCAGTACTTC. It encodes CASSGRFLQETQYF.